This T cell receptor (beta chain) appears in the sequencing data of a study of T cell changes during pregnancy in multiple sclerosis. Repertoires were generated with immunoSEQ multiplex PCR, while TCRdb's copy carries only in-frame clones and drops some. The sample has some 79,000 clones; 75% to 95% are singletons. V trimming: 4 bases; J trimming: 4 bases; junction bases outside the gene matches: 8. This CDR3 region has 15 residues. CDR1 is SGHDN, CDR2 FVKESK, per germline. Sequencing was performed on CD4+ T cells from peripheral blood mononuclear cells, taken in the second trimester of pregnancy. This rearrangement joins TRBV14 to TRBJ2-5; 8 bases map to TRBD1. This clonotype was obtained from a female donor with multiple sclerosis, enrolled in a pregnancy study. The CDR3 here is CASSPWTGLLETQYF. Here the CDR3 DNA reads TGTGCCAGCAGCCCCTGGACAGGGCTTTTAGAGACCCAGTACTTC.